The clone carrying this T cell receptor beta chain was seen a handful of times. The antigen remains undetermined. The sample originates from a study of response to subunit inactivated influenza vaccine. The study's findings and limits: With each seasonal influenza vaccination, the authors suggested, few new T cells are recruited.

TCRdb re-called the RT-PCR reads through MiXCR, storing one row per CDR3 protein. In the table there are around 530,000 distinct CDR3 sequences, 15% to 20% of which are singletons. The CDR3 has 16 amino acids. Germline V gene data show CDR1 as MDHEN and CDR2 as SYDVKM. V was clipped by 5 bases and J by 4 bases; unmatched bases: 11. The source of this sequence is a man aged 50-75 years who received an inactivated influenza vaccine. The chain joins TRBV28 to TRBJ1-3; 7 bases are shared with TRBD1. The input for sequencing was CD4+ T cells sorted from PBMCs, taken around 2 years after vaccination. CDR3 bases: TGTGCCAGCAGTCTCCGACAGGGAAGAAGCGGAAACACCATATATTTT. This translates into CASSLRQGRSGNTIYF.